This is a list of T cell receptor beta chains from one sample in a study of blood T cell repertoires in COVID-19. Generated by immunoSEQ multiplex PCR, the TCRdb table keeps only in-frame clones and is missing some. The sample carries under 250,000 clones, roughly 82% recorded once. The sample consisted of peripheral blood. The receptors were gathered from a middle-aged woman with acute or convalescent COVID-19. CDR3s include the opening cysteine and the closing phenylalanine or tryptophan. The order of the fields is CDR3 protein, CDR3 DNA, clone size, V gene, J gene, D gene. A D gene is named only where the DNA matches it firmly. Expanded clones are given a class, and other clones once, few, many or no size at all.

CDR3 protein: CASAGTGVRLFSGANVLTF
CDR3 DNA: TGTGCCAGCGCCGGGACAGGGGTTCGGTTGTTCTCTGGGGCCAACGTCCTGACTTTC
clone size: -
V gene: TRBV19
J gene: TRBJ2-6
D gene: TRBD1

CDR3 protein: CASSRFASGDGDTQYF
CDR3 DNA: TGCGCCAGCAGCCGCTTTGCTAGCGGGGATGGGGATACGCAGTATTTT
clone size: -
V gene: TRBV5-1
J gene: TRBJ2-3
D gene: TRBD2

CDR3 protein: CASSDWSSGANVLTF
CDR3 DNA: TGTGCCAGCAGTGATTGGAGTTCTGGGGCCAACGTCCTGACTTTC
clone size: few
V gene: TRBV2
J gene: TRBJ2-6
D gene: -

CDR3 protein: CASNRAGDYGYTF
CDR3 DNA: TGTGCCAGCAACCGGGCCGGGGACTATGGCTACACCTTC
clone size: -
V gene: TRBV25-1
J gene: TRBJ1-2
D gene: -

CDR3 protein: CASSRGDRGNNEQFF
CDR3 DNA: TGTGCCAGTAGTAGGGGGGACAGGGGGAACAATGAGCAGTTCTTC
clone size: -
V gene: TRBV19
J gene: TRBJ2-1
D gene: TRBD1

CDR3 protein: CASSYRFSYEQYF
CDR3 DNA: TGTGCCAGCAGTTATCGGTTTAGCTACGAGCAGTACTTC
clone size: -
V gene: TRBV6-5
J gene: TRBJ2-7
D gene: -

CDR3 protein: CASSYGDRGLRSWITDTQYF
CDR3 DNA: TGTGCCAGCAGTTACGGGGACAGGGGGTTACGTAGCTGGATCACAGATACGCAGTATTTT
clone size: -
V gene: TRBV6-2/TRBV6-3
J gene: TRBJ2-3
D gene: TRBD1

CDR3 protein: CASSEPGQGSGNTIYF
CDR3 DNA: TGTGCCAGCAGTGAACCGGGACAAGGCTCTGGAAACACCATATATTTT
clone size: -
V gene: TRBV6-1
J gene: TRBJ1-3
D gene: -

CDR3 protein: CATSDKTGTSVGDEQFF
CDR3 DNA: TGTGCCACCAGTGATAAGACCGGGACTAGCGTGGGGGATGAGCAGTTCTTC
clone size: -
V gene: TRBV24-1
J gene: TRBJ2-1
D gene: TRBD2

CDR3 protein: CASSATGWGYTF
CDR3 DNA: TGTGCCAGCAGTGCTACGGGTTGGGGCTACACCTTC
clone size: many
V gene: TRBV27
J gene: TRBJ1-2
D gene: -

CDR3 protein: CASSSGLAGYEQYF
CDR3 DNA: TGTGCCAGCAGTTCCGGACTAGCGGGCTACGAGCAGTACTTC
clone size: -
V gene: TRBV6-5
J gene: TRBJ2-7
D gene: TRBD2

CDR3 protein: CASSSTGGLATGELFF
CDR3 DNA: TGTGCCAGCAGCTCCACTGGGGGACTAGCGACCGGGGAGCTGTTTTTT
clone size: once
V gene: TRBV11-2
J gene: TRBJ2-2
D gene: TRBD2

CDR3 protein: CASSYKIQVGLAGTDTQYF
CDR3 DNA: TGTGCCAGCAGTTACAAAATTCAAGTCGGACTAGCGGGCACAGATACGCAGTATTTT
clone size: -
V gene: TRBV6-2/TRBV6-3
J gene: TRBJ2-3
D gene: TRBD2

CDR3 protein: CATSDSTGDLSTDTQYF
CDR3 DNA: TGTGCCACCAGTGATTCTACGGGGGATTTGAGCACAGATACGCAGTATTTT
clone size: -
V gene: TRBV24-1
J gene: TRBJ2-3
D gene: -

CDR3 protein: CASSHYSGRSTDTQYF
CDR3 DNA: TGTGCCAGCTCACACTATAGCGGGAGAAGCACAGATACGCAGTATTTT
clone size: -
V gene: TRBV18
J gene: TRBJ2-3
D gene: TRBD2

CDR3 protein: CASSDRDRGWEQYF
CDR3 DNA: TGTGCCAGCAGTGATAGGGACAGGGGATGGGAGCAGTACTTC
clone size: -
V gene: TRBV2
J gene: TRBJ2-7
D gene: TRBD1

CDR3 protein: CASSPVRAEAFF
CDR3 DNA: TGTGCCAGCAGCCCCGTGAGGGCTGAAGCTTTCTTT
clone size: -
V gene: TRBV19
J gene: TRBJ1-1
D gene: -

CDR3 protein: CASSQAGTGNNEQFF
CDR3 DNA: TGTGCCAGCAGCCAAGCTGGGACAGGGAACAATGAGCAGTTCTTC
clone size: -
V gene: TRBV3-1/TRBV3-2
J gene: TRBJ2-1
D gene: TRBD1

CDR3 protein: CAWNAGAVNTEAFF
CDR3 DNA: TGTGCCTGGAACGCAGGGGCCGTGAACACTGAAGCTTTCTTT
clone size: few
V gene: TRBV30
J gene: TRBJ1-1
D gene: -

CDR3 protein: CASSLVTDHGYTF
CDR3 DNA: TGTGCCAGCAGTTTAGTGACTGATCATGGCTACACCTTC
clone size: -
V gene: TRBV12-3/TRBV12-4
J gene: TRBJ1-2
D gene: -

CDR3 protein: CATSDVTGQETQYF
CDR3 DNA: TGTGCCACCAGTGATGTTACAGGGCAGGAGACCCAGTACTTC
clone size: once
V gene: TRBV24-1
J gene: TRBJ2-5
D gene: -

CDR3 protein: CASSGGQGGYGYTF
CDR3 DNA: TGTGCCAGCAGTGGGGGACAGGGAGGCTATGGCTACACCTTC
clone size: -
V gene: TRBV2
J gene: TRBJ1-2
D gene: TRBD1

CDR3 protein: CASSLALRGSSGANVLTF
CDR3 DNA: TGTGCCAGCAGCTTAGCCCTTAGAGGGAGCTCTGGGGCCAACGTCCTGACTTTC
clone size: few
V gene: TRBV7-2
J gene: TRBJ2-6
D gene: -

CDR3 protein: CASRRGEQYF
CDR3 DNA: TGTGCCAGCAGGAGGGGGGAGCAGTACTTC
clone size: -
V gene: TRBV5-8
J gene: TRBJ2-7
D gene: -

CDR3 protein: CASSLDGQGTYEQYF
CDR3 DNA: TGTGCCAGCAGCTTAGATGGACAGGGTACCTACGAGCAGTACTTC
clone size: -
V gene: TRBV11-2
J gene: TRBJ2-7
D gene: TRBD1

CDR3 protein: CASGLANTEAFF
CDR3 DNA: TGTGCTAGCGGGTTAGCGAACACTGAAGCTTTCTTT
clone size: -
V gene: TRBV6-6
J gene: TRBJ1-1
D gene: -